Each of the 12 T cell receptor beta chains below was sequenced from the same sample in a study of blood T cells in healthy people across ages. Combining a sample-barcoded 5' primer with a J-beta primer mix, a second PCR ran for roughly 7 to 11 cycles. TCRdb re-analysed the 5' RACE reads in MiXCR, keeping a single row per CDR3 protein. The data contain fewer than 950,000 distinct CDR3 sequences, around 36% of them singletons. The sample was blood. All receptors derive from a man younger than 35 in good health.

The table lists this clonotype with a few counts. The chain is built from TRBV6-2 or TRBV6-3 and TRBJ2-5; 12 bases fit TRBD2. V gave up 4 bases and J gave up 11 bases; unmatched junction bases: 14. This CDR3 region has 16 residues. Germline V lookup: CDR1 MNHEY, CDR2 SVGEGT. CDR3 coding DNA: TGTGCCAGCAGTTGGCCCCTAGCGGGGGGGCCTCATGAGCAGTACTTC. Translation: CASSWPLAGGPHEQYF.

V is TRBV6-6 and J is TRBJ1-2; D may be TRBD1 (5 bases). The ends were cut back, 6 bases at V and 5 bases at J, with 10 bases in the middle. Germline lookup yields CDR1 MNHNY and CDR2 SVGAGI (reference sequence). This CDR3 contains 12 residues. CDR3 residues: CASRLQDYGYTF. In nucleotides, the CDR3 is TGTGCCAGCAGACTACAGGATTATGGCTACACCTTC.

This clonotype was picked up a small number of times. The chain carries TRBV3-1 and TRBJ2-5; D might be TRBD1 or TRBD2, each matching 5 bases. Trimming pared 6 bases from V and 5 bases from J, leaving 19 bases between. Germline-derived CDR1 and CDR2 are LGHDT and YNNKEL (reference sequence). The CDR3 runs 15 residues. CDR3 coding DNA: TGTGCCAGCAGTCCGCCCCTACTAGAGGGGGAGACCCAGTACTTC. This translates into CASSPPLLEGETQYF.

In its sample, this clonotype was seen a few times. This sequence joins TRBV12-3 or TRBV12-4 and TRBJ2-4, with D perhaps assigned TRBD1 or TRBD2 (5 bases each). Trimming left V 6 bases short and J 8 bases short, with 23 bases between. This CDR3 spans 16 amino acids. This CDR3 is CASSLVTSFGGDIQYF. CDR3 bases: TGTGCCAGCAGCCTGGTCACAAGCTTTGGGGGAGACATTCAGTACTTC.

This clonotype appeared many times. This chain uses TRBV4-3 with TRBJ2-5; D possibly corresponds to TRBD1 (6 bases). The CDR3 is made up of 21 amino acids. CDR1 and CDR2 (germline): LGHNA, YSLEER. Trimming took 0 bases from V and 2 from J, leaving 28 bases between them. The CDR3 region has the DNA TGCGCCAGCAGCCAAGAGGGGGCTTACAGGGTGGAGGTGGGGTTTCAAGAGACCCAGTACTTC. As protein: CASSQEGAYRVEVGFQETQYF.

There are a few counts of this clonotype. The chain combines TRBV29-1 with TRBJ2-5; D is unclear. The CDR3 spans 12 residues. Germline V gives CDR1 SQVTM, CDR2 ANQGSEA. Trimming cost V 3 bases and J 5 bases, with 10 bases left between them. The CDR3 is CSVEAARETQYF. For the CDR3, the DNA is TGCAGCGTTGAGGCGGCGCGGGAGACCCAGTACTTC.

The V and J genes are TRBV12-3 or TRBV12-4 and TRBJ1-1; D possibly corresponds to TRBD1 (5 bases). The CDR3 consists of 14 residues. With 6 bases removed from V and 6 bases from J, the gap between germline ends came to 17 bases. In DNA form, the CDR3 reads TGTGCCAGCAGCCTCCTTGGTGGCAGGGCTGAAGCTTTCTTT. Encoded protein: CASSLLGGRAEAFF.

CDR3 nucleotide sequence: TGCAGCGTAACTGGCGGCAGGCGGTCTGAGGGCACTGAAGCTTTCTTT. This gives the protein CSVTGGRRSEGTEAFF. This chain links TRBV29-1 with TRBJ1-1; D unresolved. This CDR3 spans 16 amino acids. Trimming took 6 bases from V and 4 from J, leaving 24 bases between them. Germline lookup yields CDR1 SQVTM and CDR2 ANQGSEA.

This chain links TRBV6-4 with TRBJ2-3, with 7 bases identical to TRBD1. Germline trimming cut 6 bases from V and 0 bases from J; bases unmatched to any gene: 6. Germline loops: CDR1 MRHNA, CDR2 SNTAGT. The CDR3 is 15 residues long. CDR3 residues: CASRATGSSTDTQYF. CDR3 coding DNA: TGTGCCAGCAGGGCGACAGGGTCTAGCACAGATACGCAGTATTTT.

CDR3 protein: CAGRDRNYGYTF. The CDR3 DNA follows: TGTGCCGGACGGGACAGAAACTATGGCTACACCTTC. The gene calls are TRBV28 and TRBJ1-2; TRBD1 aligns across 7 bases. V trimming: 11 bases; J trimming: 2 bases; junction bases outside the gene matches: 5. This CDR3 region has 12 residues. Germline V gene lookup returns CDR1 MDHEN and CDR2 SYDVKM.

The V and J genes are TRBV20-1 and TRBJ1-2; possible D gene TRBD1, 6 bases. The germline CDR1 and CDR2 sequences are DFQATT and SNEGSKA (reference sequence). Trimming removed 5 bases from V and 3 bases from J, with 16 bases in between. CDR3 length: 14 residues. CDR3 in amino acids: CSAASYREDYGYTF. CDR3 DNA: TGCAGTGCTGCATCCTACAGGGAAGACTATGGCTACACCTTC.

The V gene is TRBV9, the J gene TRBJ2-1; no definite D call. CDR3 length: 14 amino acids. Germline CDR1 and CDR2: SGDLS and YYNGEE. V lost 3 bases to trimming and J lost 0 bases, with 7 bases between them. The chain's CDR3 is CASSAVRSYNEQFF. The CDR3 region has the DNA TGTGCCAGCAGCGCCGTGCGCTCCTACAATGAGCAGTTCTTC.